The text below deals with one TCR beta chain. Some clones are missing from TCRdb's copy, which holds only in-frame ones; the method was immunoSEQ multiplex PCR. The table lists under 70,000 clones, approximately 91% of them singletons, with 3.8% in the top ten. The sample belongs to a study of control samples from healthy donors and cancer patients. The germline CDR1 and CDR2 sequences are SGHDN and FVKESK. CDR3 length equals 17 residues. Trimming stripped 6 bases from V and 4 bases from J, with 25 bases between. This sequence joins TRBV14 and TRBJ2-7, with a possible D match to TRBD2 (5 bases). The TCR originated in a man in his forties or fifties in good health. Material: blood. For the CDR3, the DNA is TGTGCCAGCAGGCGACCCTGGACCTGCGCCTGGAGGTACGAGCAGTACTTC. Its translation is CASRRPWTCAWRYEQYF. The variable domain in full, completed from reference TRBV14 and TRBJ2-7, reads EAGVTQFPSHSVIEKGQTVTLRCDPISGHDNLYWYRRVMGKEIKFLLHFVKESKQDESGMPNNRFLAERTGGTYSTLKVQPAELEDSGVYFCASRRPWTCAWRYEQYFGPGTRLTVT.